This is a list of T cell receptor beta chains from one sample in a study of blood T cells in healthy people across ages. In TCRdb, the 5' RACE reads were re-called with MiXCR into one record per CDR3 protein. Of about 1,800,000 distinct CDR3 sequences listed, 28% are singletons. Material: blood. The receptor source for this set is a woman aged 25 to 39 in good health. Each CDR3 is given with its conserved first and last residue. Each record gives: clone size, V gene, J gene, D gene, CDR3 DNA, CDR3 protein. The D gene is left open where the match is weak. The size of a clone is reported for some rows only, either as once, few or many, or as a class for expanded clones.

abundance: -
v_gene: TRBV9
j_gene: TRBJ2-1
d_gene: -
CDR3nt: TGTGCCAGCAGCGTAGTTTCGGAGGCGGGGGAGCAGTTCTTC
CDR3aa: CASSVVSEAGEQFF

abundance: -
v_gene: TRBV5-1
j_gene: TRBJ2-1
d_gene: -
CDR3nt: TGCGCCGGCAGCTTGGGCCAGCATGAGCAGTTCTTC
CDR3aa: CAGSLGQHEQFF

abundance: few
v_gene: TRBV20-1
j_gene: TRBJ1-5
d_gene: -
CDR3nt: TGCAGTGCGGATAGGGGCAGGGAGGGTCAGCCCCAGCATTTT
CDR3aa: CSADRGREGQPQHF

abundance: few
v_gene: TRBV18
j_gene: TRBJ2-5
d_gene: -
CDR3nt: TGTGCCAGCTCACCTACATCCGGAGGTTTCTCAGAGACCCAGTACTTC
CDR3aa: CASSPTSGGFSETQYF

abundance: few
v_gene: TRBV7-9
j_gene: TRBJ2-5
d_gene: TRBD2
CDR3nt: TGTGCCAGCAGCTTTTTTTACGGTGGCGGGAGTCAAGAGACCCAGTACTTC
CDR3aa: CASSFFYGGGSQETQYF

abundance: few
v_gene: TRBV18
j_gene: TRBJ2-5
d_gene: TRBD1
CDR3nt: TGTGCCAGCTCACCATTGGGACAGGGAGACGAGACCCAGTACTTC
CDR3aa: CASSPLGQGDETQYF

abundance: many
v_gene: TRBV29-1
j_gene: TRBJ2-3
d_gene: -
CDR3nt: TGCAGCGTTGAGACCCTGGCAGATACGCAGTATTTT
CDR3aa: CSVETLADTQYF

abundance: few
v_gene: TRBV7-2
j_gene: TRBJ2-2
d_gene: TRBD1
CDR3nt: TGTGCCAGCAGCTTACGCGGACAGGGAATGGCCGGGGAGCTGTTTTTT
CDR3aa: CASSLRGQGMAGELFF

abundance: -
v_gene: TRBV19
j_gene: TRBJ2-6
d_gene: -
CDR3nt: TGTGCCAGTAGTATCGGGTCGATGGTGGGGGAAGGCGGGGCCAACGTCCTGACTTTC
CDR3aa: CASSIGSMVGEGGANVLTF

abundance: -
v_gene: TRBV7-7
j_gene: TRBJ1-1
d_gene: -
CDR3nt: TGTGCCAGCAGCCCCTTGACAGCGAACACTGAAGCTTTCTTT
CDR3aa: CASSPLTANTEAFF

abundance: -
v_gene: TRBV3-1
j_gene: TRBJ2-2
d_gene: -
CDR3nt: TGTGCCAGCATAGGGTCTCAATCCGGGGAGCTGTTTTTT
CDR3aa: CASIGSQSGELFF

abundance: -
v_gene: TRBV27
j_gene: TRBJ1-4
d_gene: -
CDR3nt: TGTGCCAGCAGGGGGGCGGAGACTAATGAAAAACTGTTTTTT
CDR3aa: CASRGAETNEKLFF

abundance: few
v_gene: TRBV29-1
j_gene: TRBJ1-2
d_gene: -
CDR3nt: TGCAGCTCCGGAACAGGAGAACTCTATGGCTACACCTTC
CDR3aa: CSSGTGELYGYTF

abundance: -
v_gene: TRBV6-1
j_gene: TRBJ1-1
d_gene: -
CDR3nt: TGTGCCAGCAGTGATTGGGGAAAAAACACTGAAGCTTTCTTT
CDR3aa: CASSDWGKNTEAFF

abundance: many
v_gene: TRBV28
j_gene: TRBJ1-2
d_gene: TRBD1
CDR3nt: TGTGCCAGCAGTGCCGTACGACAGGGAGATTATGGCTACACCTTC
CDR3aa: CASSAVRQGDYGYTF

abundance: few
v_gene: TRBV6-1
j_gene: TRBJ2-7
d_gene: -
CDR3nt: TGTGCCAGCAGTGAAGGGGGAAACTCCTACGAGCAGTACTTC
CDR3aa: CASSEGGNSYEQYF

abundance: many
v_gene: TRBV5-5
j_gene: TRBJ2-5
d_gene: TRBD1
CDR3nt: TGTGCCAGCAGCGGACAGGGGGCGCGGGAGACCCAGTACTTC
CDR3aa: CASSGQGARETQYF

abundance: -
v_gene: TRBV15
j_gene: TRBJ1-1
d_gene: -
CDR3nt: TGTGCCGCCAGCCGGGTAATGAACACTGAAGCTTTCTTT
CDR3aa: CAASRVMNTEAFF

abundance: -
v_gene: TRBV20-1
j_gene: TRBJ2-1
d_gene: TRBD2
CDR3nt: TGCAGTGCTAGAGATGGACTAGCGGTGTACAATGAGCAGTTCTTC
CDR3aa: CSARDGLAVYNEQFF

abundance: few
v_gene: TRBV20-1
j_gene: TRBJ2-2
d_gene: TRBD2
CDR3nt: TGCAGTGCTAGAGATAGCGGGACAACCAGGACCGGGGAGCTGTTTTTT
CDR3aa: CSARDSGTTRTGELFF

abundance: -
v_gene: TRBV7-3
j_gene: TRBJ2-3
d_gene: -
CDR3nt: TGTGCCAGCAGCTTATCCACGCTTAGCACAGATACGCAGTATTTT
CDR3aa: CASSLSTLSTDTQYF

abundance: -
v_gene: TRBV12-3/TRBV12-4
j_gene: TRBJ2-1
d_gene: -
CDR3nt: TGTGCCAGCAGTTTAGAGAGCTACGAGCAGTTCTTC
CDR3aa: CASSLESYEQFF

abundance: many
v_gene: TRBV6-2/TRBV6-3
j_gene: TRBJ2-7
d_gene: TRBD2
CDR3nt: TGTGCCAGCAGTTACCCCGGGATTAGCGGGTCCGCCTACGAGCAGTACTTC
CDR3aa: CASSYPGISGSAYEQYF

abundance: -
v_gene: TRBV30
j_gene: TRBJ2-1
d_gene: TRBD1
CDR3nt: TGTGCCTGGAGTACCGGACAGGAACCGTTCTTC
CDR3aa: CAWSTGQEPFF

abundance: many
v_gene: TRBV10-3
j_gene: TRBJ2-1
d_gene: TRBD2
CDR3nt: TGTGCCATCAGTAAGACTAGCGAGGCCTACAATGAGCAGTTCTTC
CDR3aa: CAISKTSEAYNEQFF

abundance: many
v_gene: TRBV7-2
j_gene: TRBJ1-2
d_gene: -
CDR3nt: TGTGCCAGCAGCTTAGAGGCCCTTAACTATGGCTACACCTTC
CDR3aa: CASSLEALNYGYTF

abundance: many
v_gene: TRBV12-5
j_gene: TRBJ1-2
d_gene: -
CDR3nt: TGTGCTAGTGGTTTGTTCGGGGCGGACTATGGCTACACCTTC
CDR3aa: CASGLFGADYGYTF

abundance: -
v_gene: TRBV18
j_gene: TRBJ1-6
d_gene: -
CDR3nt: TGTGCCAGCTCACGGGAGTATAATTCACCCCTCCACTTT
CDR3aa: CASSREYNSPLHF

abundance: few
v_gene: TRBV29-1
j_gene: TRBJ1-1
d_gene: -
CDR3nt: TGCAGCGTTGAGAGACGGGCCTTCAACACTGAAGCTTTCTTT
CDR3aa: CSVERRAFNTEAFF

abundance: many
v_gene: TRBV5-5
j_gene: TRBJ2-7
d_gene: -
CDR3nt: TGTGCCAGCAGCTTGGAATGGGGCGGGGTCCCGACGGAGCAGTACTTC
CDR3aa: CASSLEWGGVPTEQYF

abundance: -
v_gene: TRBV2
j_gene: TRBJ2-1
d_gene: -
CDR3nt: TGTGCCAGTTTTCGGAACAATGAGCAGTTCTTC
CDR3aa: CASFRNNEQFF

abundance: few
v_gene: TRBV27
j_gene: TRBJ2-5
d_gene: -
CDR3nt: TGTGCCGTCGGACAGTCCTCGAAGACCCAGTACTTC
CDR3aa: CAVGQSSKTQYF

abundance: many
v_gene: TRBV7-2
j_gene: TRBJ2-7
d_gene: TRBD2
CDR3nt: TGTGCCAGCAGCTTAGCGTCTAGCGGGAGTATCTACGAGCAGTACTTC
CDR3aa: CASSLASSGSIYEQYF

abundance: few
v_gene: TRBV29-1
j_gene: TRBJ2-6
d_gene: -
CDR3nt: TGCAGCGGTTCATGGGCCAACGTCCTGACTTTC
CDR3aa: CSGSWANVLTF

abundance: few
v_gene: TRBV9
j_gene: TRBJ2-5
d_gene: -
CDR3nt: TGTGCCAGCAGCGAACGCCCCGGGATGGGACTAGAGACCCAGTACTTC
CDR3aa: CASSERPGMGLETQYF

abundance: -
v_gene: TRBV19
j_gene: TRBJ2-1
d_gene: -
CDR3nt: TGTGCCAGTAGTATCCAGCAGGGCAGGTCCTCCTACAATGAGCAGTTCTTC
CDR3aa: CASSIQQGRSSYNEQFF

abundance: few
v_gene: TRBV27
j_gene: TRBJ2-5
d_gene: TRBD1
CDR3nt: TGTGCCAGCGCGGCCCAAATAGGCAGGGGGGAGACCCAGTACTTC
CDR3aa: CASAAQIGRGETQYF

abundance: -
v_gene: TRBV12-3/TRBV12-4
j_gene: TRBJ2-1
d_gene: -
CDR3nt: TGTGCCAGCAGTCCCCTCGGGGACCGACGTACGAATGAGCAGTTCTTC
CDR3aa: CASSPLGDRRTNEQFF

abundance: few
v_gene: TRBV2
j_gene: TRBJ1-5
d_gene: TRBD1
CDR3nt: TGTGCCAGCCATGGGCAGGGGGCTAATCAGCCCCAGCATTTT
CDR3aa: CASHGQGANQPQHF

abundance: many
v_gene: TRBV6-2/TRBV6-3
j_gene: TRBJ2-5
d_gene: TRBD2
CDR3nt: TGTGCCAGCAGGGATAGCGGGGAACAAGAGACCCAGTACTTC
CDR3aa: CASRDSGEQETQYF

abundance: few
v_gene: TRBV29-1
j_gene: TRBJ2-1
d_gene: -
CDR3nt: TGCAGCGTTGAGTCGGATTTTCAGTTCTTC
CDR3aa: CSVESDFQFF

abundance: few
v_gene: TRBV9
j_gene: TRBJ2-3
d_gene: -
CDR3nt: TGTGCCAGCAGCGTAGACTTTTTAGATACGCAGTATTTT
CDR3aa: CASSVDFLDTQYF

abundance: -
v_gene: TRBV20-1
j_gene: TRBJ2-7
d_gene: TRBD2
CDR3nt: TGCAGTGCTAGAGATGGAGCGGGGGACGCCTACGAGCAGTACTTC
CDR3aa: CSARDGAGDAYEQYF

abundance: -
v_gene: TRBV5-1
j_gene: TRBJ1-4
d_gene: TRBD1
CDR3nt: TGCGCCAGCAGCTTGGACAGGGGAGGTTCGAGGGGTGAAAAACTGTTTTTT
CDR3aa: CASSLDRGGSRGEKLFF

abundance: once
v_gene: TRBV12-3/TRBV12-4
j_gene: TRBJ2-5
d_gene: -
CDR3nt: TGTGCCGGCAGTATAAGAGAGACCCAGTACTTC
CDR3aa: CAGSIRETQYF

abundance: -
v_gene: TRBV6-5
j_gene: TRBJ2-1
d_gene: -
CDR3nt: TGTGCCAGCAAGGCAGGTCGCAATGAGCAGTTCTTC
CDR3aa: CASKAGRNEQFF